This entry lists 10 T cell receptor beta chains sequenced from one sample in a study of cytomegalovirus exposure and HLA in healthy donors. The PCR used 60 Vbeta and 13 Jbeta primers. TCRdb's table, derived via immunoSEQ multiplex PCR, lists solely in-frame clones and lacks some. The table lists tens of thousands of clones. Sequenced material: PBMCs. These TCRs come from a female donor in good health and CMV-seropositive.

The CDR3 region is CASRKERGPLGTDTQYF. The CDR3 DNA is TGTGCCAGCAGAAAAGAAAGGGGGCCTTTGGGCACAGATACGCAGTATTTT. The V gene is TRBV7-9, the J gene TRBJ2-3; 7 bases match TRBD1. The CDR3 is 17 amino acids. Germline CDR1 reads SEHNR; CDR2 reads FQNEAQ (reference sequence). With 6 bases clipped from V and 1 base from J, the junction kept 13 bases outside the gene matches.

The CDR3 DNA sequence: TGTGCCAGCAGCCTAAGCGGGAGGGCCCTCGGCGGCGGGGAGCTGTTTTTT. This sequence encodes CASSLSGRALGGGELFF. The chain is built from TRBV7-9 and TRBJ2-2; 10 bases map to TRBD2. The ends lost 5 bases at V and 7 bases at J; junction bases unmatched: 13. CDR1 is SEHNR, CDR2 FQNEAQ, per germline (reference sequence). There are 17 residues in the CDR3.

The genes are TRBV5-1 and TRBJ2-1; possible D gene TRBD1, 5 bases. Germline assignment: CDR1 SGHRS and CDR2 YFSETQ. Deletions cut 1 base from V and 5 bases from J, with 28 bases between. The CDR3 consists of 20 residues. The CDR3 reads CASSLFFADQRTKGDNEQFF. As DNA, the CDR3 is TGCGCCAGCAGCTTGTTTTTTGCGGACCAAAGGACAAAGGGCGACAATGAGCAGTTCTTC. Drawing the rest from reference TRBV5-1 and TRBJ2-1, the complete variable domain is KAGVTQTPRYLIKTRGQQVTLSCSPISGHRSVSWYQQTPGQGLQFLFEYFSETQRNKGNFPGRFSGRQFSNSRSEMNVSTLELGDSALYLCASSLFFADQRTKGDNEQFFGPGTRLTVL.

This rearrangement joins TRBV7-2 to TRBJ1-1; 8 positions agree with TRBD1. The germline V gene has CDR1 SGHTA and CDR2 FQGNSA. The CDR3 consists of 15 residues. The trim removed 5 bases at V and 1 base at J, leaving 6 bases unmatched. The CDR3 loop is CASSTRQGPNTEAFF. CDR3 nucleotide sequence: TGTGCCAGCAGCACGAGACAGGGGCCGAACACTGAAGCTTTCTTT.

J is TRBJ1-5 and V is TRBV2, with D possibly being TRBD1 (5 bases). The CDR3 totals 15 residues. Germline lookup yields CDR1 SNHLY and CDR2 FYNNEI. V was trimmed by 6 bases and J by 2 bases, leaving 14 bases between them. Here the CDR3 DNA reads TGTGCCAGCAGGCACCAGGGATTGGGCAATCAGCCCCAGCATTTT. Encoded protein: CASRHQGLGNQPQHF.

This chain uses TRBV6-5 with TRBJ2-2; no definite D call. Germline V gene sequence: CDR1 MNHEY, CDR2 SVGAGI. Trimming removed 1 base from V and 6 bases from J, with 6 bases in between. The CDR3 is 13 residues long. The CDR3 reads CASSYYLAGELFF. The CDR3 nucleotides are TGTGCCAGCAGTTACTACTTGGCCGGGGAGCTGTTTTTT.

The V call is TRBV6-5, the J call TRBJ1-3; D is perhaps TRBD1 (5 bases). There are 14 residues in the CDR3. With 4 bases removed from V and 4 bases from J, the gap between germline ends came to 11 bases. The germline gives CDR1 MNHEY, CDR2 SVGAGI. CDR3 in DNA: TGTGCCAGCAGTTCAGGGTTAAGGGGAAACACCATATATTTT. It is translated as CASSSGLRGNTIYF.

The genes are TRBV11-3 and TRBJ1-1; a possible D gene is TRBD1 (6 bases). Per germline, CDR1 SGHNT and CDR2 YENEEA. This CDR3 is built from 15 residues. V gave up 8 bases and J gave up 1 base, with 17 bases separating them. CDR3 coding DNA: TGTGCCAGCGGGTGGCCGGGGACACCGAACACTGAAGCTTTCTTT. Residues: CASGWPGTPNTEAFF.

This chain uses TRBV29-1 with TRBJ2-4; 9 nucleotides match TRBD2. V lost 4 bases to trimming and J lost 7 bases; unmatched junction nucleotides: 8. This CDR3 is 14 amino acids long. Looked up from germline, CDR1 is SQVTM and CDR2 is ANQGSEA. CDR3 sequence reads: CSVALAGLRNIQYF. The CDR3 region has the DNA TGCAGCGTTGCTCTAGCGGGGTTACGGAACATTCAGTACTTC.

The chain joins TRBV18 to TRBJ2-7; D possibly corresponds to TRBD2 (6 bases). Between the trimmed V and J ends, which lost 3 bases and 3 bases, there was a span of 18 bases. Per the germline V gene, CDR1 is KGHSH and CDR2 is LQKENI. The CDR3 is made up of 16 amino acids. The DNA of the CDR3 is TGTGCCAGCTCACCCTTCGATCAAGCGGGCCTCTACGAGCAGTACTTC. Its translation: CASSPFDQAGLYEQYF.